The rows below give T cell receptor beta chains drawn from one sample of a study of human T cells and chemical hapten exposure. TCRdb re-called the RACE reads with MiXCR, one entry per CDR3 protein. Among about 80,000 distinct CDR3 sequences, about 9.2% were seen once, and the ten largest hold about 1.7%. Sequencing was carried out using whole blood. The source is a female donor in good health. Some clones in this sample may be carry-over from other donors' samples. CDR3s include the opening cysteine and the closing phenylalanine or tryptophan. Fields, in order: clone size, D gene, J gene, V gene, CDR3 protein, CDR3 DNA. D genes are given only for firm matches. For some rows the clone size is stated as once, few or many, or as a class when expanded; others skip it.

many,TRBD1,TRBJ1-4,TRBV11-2,CASSSRQGYREKLFF,TGTGCCAGCAGCTCCCGACAGGGGTACCGTGAAAAACTGTTTTTT
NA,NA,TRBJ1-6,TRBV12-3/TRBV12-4,CASSLPAPPLHF,TGTGCCAGCAGTTTACCAGCCCCACCCCTCCACTTT
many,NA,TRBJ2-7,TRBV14,CASSQVDGNYEQYF,TGTGCCAGCAGCCAAGTAGACGGAAACTACGAGCAGTACTTC
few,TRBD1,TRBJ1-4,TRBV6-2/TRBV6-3,CASSYVNRGTSEKLFF,TGTGCCAGCAGTTACGTGAACAGGGGAACAAGTGAAAAACTGTTTTTT
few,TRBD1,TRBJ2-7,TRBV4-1,CASSQDPPGTGFYEQYF,TGCGCCAGCAGCCAAGATCCCCCCGGGACAGGGTTCTACGAGCAGTACTTC
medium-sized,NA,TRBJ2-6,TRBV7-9,CASSLLGSQSGANVLTF,TGTGCCAGCAGCTTACTGGGGTCTCAATCCGGGGCCAACGTCCTGACTTTC
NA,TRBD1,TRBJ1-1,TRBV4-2,CASSPGQGAPAPEAFF,TGTGCCAGCAGCCCGGGACAGGGGGCCCCCGCTCCTGAAGCTTTCTTT
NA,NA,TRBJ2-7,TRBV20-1,CSALELGAYEQYF,TGCAGTGCACTGGAGCTGGGAGCGTACGAGCAGTACTTC
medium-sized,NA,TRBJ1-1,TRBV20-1,CSARVTETYTEAFF,TGCAGTGCTAGGGTGACAGAGACATACACTGAAGCTTTCTTT
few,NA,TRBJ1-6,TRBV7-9,CATSRLSPGTYYNSPLHF,TGTGCCACATCCCGTCTCTCCCCGGGGACCTACTATAATTCACCCCTCCACTTT
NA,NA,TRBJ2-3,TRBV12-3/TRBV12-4,CASSFLEGDTQYF,TGTGCCAGCAGTTTCCTCGAAGGAGATACGCAGTATTTT
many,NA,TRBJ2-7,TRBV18,CASSPAVSYEQYF,TGTGCCAGCTCACCGGCCGTGTCCTACGAGCAGTACTTC
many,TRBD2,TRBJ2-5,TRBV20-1,CSAPGLAGGNIETQYF,TGCAGTGCTCCTGGACTAGCGGGGGGGAATATCGAGACCCAGTACTTC
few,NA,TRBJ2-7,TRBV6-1,CASSEVPLAGEQYF,TGTGCCAGCAGTGAAGTTCCGCTAGCAGGGGAGCAGTACTTC
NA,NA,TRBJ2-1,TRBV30,CAWKPTVPTYNEQFF,TGTGCCTGGAAGCCAACAGTACCGACCTACAATGAGCAGTTCTTC
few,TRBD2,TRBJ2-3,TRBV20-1,CSASGSGGATDTQYF,TGCAGTGCTAGTGGGAGCGGGGGGGCGACAGATACGCAGTATTTT
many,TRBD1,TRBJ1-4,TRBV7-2,CASSRGTANEKLFF,TGTGCCAGCAGCCGTGGGACAGCTAATGAAAAACTGTTTTTT
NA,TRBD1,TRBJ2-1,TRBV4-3,CASSQVGQGANEQFF,TGCGCCAGCAGCCAAGTGGGACAGGGAGCCAATGAGCAGTTCTTC
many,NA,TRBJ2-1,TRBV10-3,CATQGADEQFF,TGTGCCACACAGGGTGCGGATGAGCAGTTCTTC
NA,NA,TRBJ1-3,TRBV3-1,CASSQAGNTIYF,TGTGCCAGCAGCCAAGCTGGAAACACCATATATTTT
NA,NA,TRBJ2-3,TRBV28,CASSLYQGIVTDTQYF,TGTGCCAGCAGTTTATATCAGGGGATTGTGACAGATACGCAGTATTTT
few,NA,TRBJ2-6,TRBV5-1,CASSLGLQGSGANVLTF,TGCGCCAGCAGCTTGGGCTTACAGGGTTCTGGGGCCAACGTCCTGACTTTC
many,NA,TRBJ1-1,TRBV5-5,CASSKGGVMNTEAFF,TGTGCCAGCAGCAAGGGAGGGGTTATGAACACTGAAGCTTTCTTT
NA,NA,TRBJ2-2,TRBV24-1,CATSDLTQETGELFF,TGTGCCACCAGTGATTTGACACAGGAGACCGGGGAGCTGTTTTTT
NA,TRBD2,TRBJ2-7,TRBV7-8,CASSKRLAQPVEQYF,TGTGCCAGCAGCAAGAGACTAGCCCAGCCGGTCGAGCAGTACTTC
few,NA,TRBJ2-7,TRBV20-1,CSAREVGGEQYF,TGCAGTGCTCGAGAGGTGGGTGGGGAGCAGTACTTC
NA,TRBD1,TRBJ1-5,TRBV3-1,CASSHLTGAGQPQHF,TGTGCCAGCAGCCACCTGACAGGGGCGGGACAGCCCCAGCATTTT
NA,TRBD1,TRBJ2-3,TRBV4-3,CASSRLTGGTDTQYF,TGCGCCAGCAGCCGCCTGACAGGGGGCACAGATACGCAGTATTTT
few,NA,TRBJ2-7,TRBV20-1,CSARSGTGLYEQYF,TGCAGTGCTCGTAGCGGGACAGGGCTGTACGAGCAGTACTTC
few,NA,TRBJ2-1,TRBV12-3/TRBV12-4,CASSLKGYSYNEQFF,TGTGCCAGCAGTTTGAAAGGGTACTCCTACAATGAGCAGTTCTTC
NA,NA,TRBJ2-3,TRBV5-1,CASSRSAACTDTQYF,TGCGCCAGCAGCCGTAGTGCAGCCTGCACAGATACGCAGTATTTT
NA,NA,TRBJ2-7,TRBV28,CASSSGQPYEQYF,TGTGCCAGCAGCTCTGGACAGCCCTACGAGCAGTACTTC
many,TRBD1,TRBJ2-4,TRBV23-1,CASSPFQIIRPGQGRKENIQYF,TGCGCCAGCAGTCCATTCCAAATAATTCGTCCGGGACAGGGGAGGAAGGAAAACATTCAGTACTTC
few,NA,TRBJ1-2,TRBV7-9,CASSLIMGGGYDGYTF,TGTGCCAGCAGCCTTATAATGGGTGGGGGCTATGATGGCTACACCTTC
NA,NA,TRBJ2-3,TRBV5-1,CASSAGSPDTQYF,TGCGCCAGCAGCGCGGGTAGCCCAGATACGCAGTATTTT
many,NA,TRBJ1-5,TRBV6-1,CASSVDRISNQPQHF,TGTGCCAGCAGTGTCGACCGAATTAGCAATCAGCCCCAGCATTTT
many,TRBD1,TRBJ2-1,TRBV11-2,CASSPDRVYYNEQFF,TGTGCCAGCAGCCCCGACAGGGTATACTACAATGAGCAGTTCTTC
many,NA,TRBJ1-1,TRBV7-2,CASSLALGKAFF,TGTGCCAGCAGCTTAGCGTTGGGGAAAGCTTTCTTT
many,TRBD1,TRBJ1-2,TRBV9,CASTETGGLNYGYTF,TGTGCCAGCACCGAGACAGGGGGCCTCAACTATGGCTACACCTTC
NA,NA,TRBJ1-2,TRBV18,CASSLIAPRQLNYGYTF,TGTGCCAGCTCACTCATCGCCCCCCGACAGCTCAACTATGGCTACACCTTC
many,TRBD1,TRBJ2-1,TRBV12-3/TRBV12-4,CASSLGSGTGYNEQFF,TGTGCCAGCAGTTTAGGCTCCGGGACAGGGTACAATGAGCAGTTCTTC
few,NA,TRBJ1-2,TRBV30,CAWSRGGGADYGYTF,TGTGCCTGGAGTCGGGGTGGGGGCGCTGACTATGGCTACACCTTC
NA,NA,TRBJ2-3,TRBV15,CATSASTQVDTQYF,TGTGCCACCAGCGCGTCGACCCAGGTCGATACGCAGTATTTT
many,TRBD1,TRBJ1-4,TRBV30,CAWNRGGNEKLFF,TGTGCCTGGAACAGGGGCGGGAATGAAAAACTGTTTTTT
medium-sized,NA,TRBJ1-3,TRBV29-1,CSVEESLVGRSPIYF,TGCAGCGTTGAAGAGTCTCTGGTCGGGCGTTCGCCCATATATTTT
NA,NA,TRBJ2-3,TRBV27,CASSWDRSDTQYF,TGTGCCAGCAGTTGGGACCGATCAGATACGCAGTATTTT
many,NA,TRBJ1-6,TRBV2,CASSSSTGPLNSPLHF,TGTGCCAGCAGTTCCTCGACAGGCCCTCTTAATTCACCCCTCCACTTT
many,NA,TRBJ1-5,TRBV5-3,CARSTDRFGVYSNQPQHF,TGTGCCAGAAGCACGGACAGATTCGGGGTCTATAGCAATCAGCCCCAGCATTTT
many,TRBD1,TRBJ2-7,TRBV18,CASSPGTGAYEQYF,TGCGCCAGCAGCCCCGGGACAGGGGCTTACGAGCAGTACTTC
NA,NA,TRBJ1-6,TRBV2,CASGGESVTNSPLHF,TGTGCCAGCGGGGGGGAGTCAGTAACTAATTCACCCCTCCACTTT
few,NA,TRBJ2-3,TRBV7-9,CASSLVTGADTQYF,TGTGCCAGCAGCTTAGTTACGGGGGCAGATACGCAGTATTTT
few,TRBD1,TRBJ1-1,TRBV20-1,CSARPGAGTDMNTEAFF,TGCAGTGCTAGACCCGGGGCAGGGACAGACATGAACACTGAAGCTTTCTTT
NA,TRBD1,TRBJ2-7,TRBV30,CAWSVAQGIYEQYF,TGTGCCTGGAGTGTAGCACAGGGGATCTACGAGCAGTACTTC
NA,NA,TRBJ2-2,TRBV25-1,CASSETGLANTGELFF,TGTGCCAGCAGTGAGACCGGTCTAGCGAACACCGGGGAGCTGTTTTTT
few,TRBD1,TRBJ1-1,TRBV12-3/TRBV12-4,CASRRDRRNTEAFF,TGTGCCAGCAGGAGGGACAGGAGAAACACTGAAGCTTTCTTT
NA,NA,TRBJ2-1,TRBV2,CASSEEWAYNEQFF,TGTGCCAGCAGTGAAGAGTGGGCCTACAATGAGCAGTTCTTC
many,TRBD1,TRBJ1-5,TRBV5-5,CASSPGQGSGQGQPQHF,TGTGCCAGCAGCCCGGGACAGGGGTCTGGACAGGGTCAGCCCCAGCATTTT
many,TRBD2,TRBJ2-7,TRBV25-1,CASSPLAGANEQYF,TGTGCCAGCAGTCCACTAGCGGGGGCCAACGAGCAGTACTTC
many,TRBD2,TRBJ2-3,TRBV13,CASSIAVAGGPSTDTQYF,TGTGCCAGCAGCATCGCGGTAGCGGGGGGCCCTAGCACAGATACGCAGTATTTT
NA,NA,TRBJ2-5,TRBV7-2,CASSCRRAETQYF,TGTGCCAGCAGCTGCCGAAGGGCTGAGACCCAGTACTTC